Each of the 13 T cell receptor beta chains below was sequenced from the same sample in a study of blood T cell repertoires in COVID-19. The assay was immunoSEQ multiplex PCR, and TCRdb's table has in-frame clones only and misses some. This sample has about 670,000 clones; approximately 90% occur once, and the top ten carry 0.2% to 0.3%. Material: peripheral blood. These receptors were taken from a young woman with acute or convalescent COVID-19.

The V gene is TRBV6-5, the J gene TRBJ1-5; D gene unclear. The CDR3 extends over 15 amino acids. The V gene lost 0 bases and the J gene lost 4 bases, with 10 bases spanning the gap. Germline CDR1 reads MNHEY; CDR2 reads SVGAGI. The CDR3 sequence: CASSYSSGANQPQHF. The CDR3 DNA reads TGTGCCAGCAGTTACTCGTCCGGTGCGAATCAGCCCCAGCATTTT.

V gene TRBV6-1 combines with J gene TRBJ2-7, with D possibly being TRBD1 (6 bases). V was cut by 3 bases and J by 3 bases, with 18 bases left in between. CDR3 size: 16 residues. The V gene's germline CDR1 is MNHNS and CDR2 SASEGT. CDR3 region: CASSEPYRAHHYEQYF. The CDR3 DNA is TGTGCCAGCAGTGAGCCATACAGGGCCCACCACTACGAGCAGTACTTC.

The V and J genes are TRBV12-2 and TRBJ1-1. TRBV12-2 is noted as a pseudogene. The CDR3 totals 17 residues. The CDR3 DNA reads TGTGCAAGTCGCGATGCGGGGGACGGGCCCTTGAACACTGAAGCTTTCTTT. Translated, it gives CASRDAGDGPLNTEAFF.

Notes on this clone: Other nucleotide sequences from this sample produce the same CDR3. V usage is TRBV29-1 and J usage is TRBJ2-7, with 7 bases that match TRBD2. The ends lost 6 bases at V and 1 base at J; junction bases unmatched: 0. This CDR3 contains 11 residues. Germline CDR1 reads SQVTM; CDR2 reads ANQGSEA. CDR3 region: CSVGGSYEQYF. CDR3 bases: TGCAGCGTGGGGGGGTCCTACGAGCAGTACTTC.

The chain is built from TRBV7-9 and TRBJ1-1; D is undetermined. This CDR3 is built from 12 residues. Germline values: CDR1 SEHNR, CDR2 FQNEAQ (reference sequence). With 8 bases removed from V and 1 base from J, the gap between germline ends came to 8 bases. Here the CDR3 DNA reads TGTGCCAGCCCCTCGCGGAACACTGAAGCTTTCTTT. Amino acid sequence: CASPSRNTEAFF.

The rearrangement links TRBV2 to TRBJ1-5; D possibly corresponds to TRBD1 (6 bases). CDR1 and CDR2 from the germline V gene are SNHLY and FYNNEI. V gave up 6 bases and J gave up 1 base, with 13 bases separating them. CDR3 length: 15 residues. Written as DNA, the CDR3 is TGTGCCAGCAGCGCCGCGGGGGCGAGCAATCAGCCCCAGCATTTT. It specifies CASSAAGASNQPQHF.

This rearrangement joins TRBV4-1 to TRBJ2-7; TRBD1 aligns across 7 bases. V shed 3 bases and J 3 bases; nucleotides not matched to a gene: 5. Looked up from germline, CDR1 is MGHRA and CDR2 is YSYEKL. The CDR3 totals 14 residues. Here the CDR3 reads CASSQEGTDYEQYF. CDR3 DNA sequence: TGCGCCAGCAGCCAGGAAGGGACAGACTACGAGCAGTACTTC.

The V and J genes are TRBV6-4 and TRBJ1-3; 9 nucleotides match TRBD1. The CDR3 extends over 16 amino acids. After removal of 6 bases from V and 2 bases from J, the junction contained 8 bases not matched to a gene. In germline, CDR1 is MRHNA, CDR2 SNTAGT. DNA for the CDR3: TGTGCCAGCAGGGCGGACAGGGGTGCCACTGGAAACACCATATATTTT. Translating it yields CASRADRGATGNTIYF.

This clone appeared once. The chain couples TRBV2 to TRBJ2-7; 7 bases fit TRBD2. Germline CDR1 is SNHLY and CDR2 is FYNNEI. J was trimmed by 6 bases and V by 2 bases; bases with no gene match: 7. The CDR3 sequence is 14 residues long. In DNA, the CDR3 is TGTGCCAGCAGTGAAAGGCTAGCGGCCGCCGAGCAGTACTTC. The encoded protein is CASSERLAAAEQYF.

The CDR3 DNA sequence: TGTGCCAGCAGCTTAGGTCCGGGGGATCAGCCCCAGCATTTT. Translated, it gives CASSLGPGDQPQHF. The chain employs TRBV7-2 and TRBJ1-5, with TRBD1 as a possible D gene (5 bases). This CDR3 comprises 14 residues. The V gene's germline CDR1 is SGHTA and CDR2 FQGNSA. V lost 1 base and J lost 5, with 9 bases in between.

CDR3 nucleotide sequence: TGCGCCAGCAGCTTGGCCGGGGGTTTTAGGCAGTTCTTC. It encodes CASSLAGGFRQFF. The chain links TRBV5-1 to TRBJ2-1; a weak D match, TRBD2 (6 bases). V gave up 0 bases and J gave up 12 bases, with 13 bases separating them. Germline assignment: CDR1 SGHRS and CDR2 YFSETQ. The CDR3 consists of 13 residues.

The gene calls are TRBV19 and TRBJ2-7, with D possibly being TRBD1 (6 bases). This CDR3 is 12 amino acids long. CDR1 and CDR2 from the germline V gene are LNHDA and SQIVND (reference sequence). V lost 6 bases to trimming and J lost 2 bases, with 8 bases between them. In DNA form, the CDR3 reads TGTGCCAGTAGCCGGGACACCTACGAGCAGTACTTC. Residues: CASSRDTYEQYF.

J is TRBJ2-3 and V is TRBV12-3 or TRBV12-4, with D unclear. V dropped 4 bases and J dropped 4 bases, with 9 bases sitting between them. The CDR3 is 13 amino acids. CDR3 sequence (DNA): TGTGCCAGCAGTTATATCCTCTCAGATACGCAGTATTTT. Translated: CASSYILSDTQYF.